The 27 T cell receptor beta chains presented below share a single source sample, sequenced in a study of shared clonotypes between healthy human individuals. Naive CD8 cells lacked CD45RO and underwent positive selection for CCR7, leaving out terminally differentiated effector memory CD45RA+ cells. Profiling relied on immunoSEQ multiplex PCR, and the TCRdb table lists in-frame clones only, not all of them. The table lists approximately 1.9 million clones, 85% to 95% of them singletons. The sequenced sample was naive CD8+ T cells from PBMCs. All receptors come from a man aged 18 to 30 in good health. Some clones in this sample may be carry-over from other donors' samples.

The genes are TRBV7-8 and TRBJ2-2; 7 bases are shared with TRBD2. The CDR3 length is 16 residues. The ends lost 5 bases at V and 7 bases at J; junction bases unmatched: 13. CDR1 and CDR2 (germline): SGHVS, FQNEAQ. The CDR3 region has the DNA TGTGCCAGCAGCCCGACCGGGGCGGGAGTGGTCGGGGAGCTGTTTTTT. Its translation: CASSPTGAGVVGELFF.

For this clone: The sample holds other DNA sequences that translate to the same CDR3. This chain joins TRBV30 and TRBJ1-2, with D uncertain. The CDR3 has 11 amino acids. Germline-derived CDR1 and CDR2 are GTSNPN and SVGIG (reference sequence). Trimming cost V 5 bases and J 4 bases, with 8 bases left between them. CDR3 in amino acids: CAWDLGYGYTF. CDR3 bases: TGTGCCTGGGACTTGGGCTATGGCTACACCTTC.

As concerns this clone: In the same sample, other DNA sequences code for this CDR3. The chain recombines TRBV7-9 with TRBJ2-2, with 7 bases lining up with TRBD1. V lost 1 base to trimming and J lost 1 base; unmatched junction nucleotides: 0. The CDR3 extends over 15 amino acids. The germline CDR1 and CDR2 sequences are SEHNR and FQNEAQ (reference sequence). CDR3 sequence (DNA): TGTGCCAGCAGCTTAGACAGGGGGAACACCGGGGAGCTGTTTTTT. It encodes CASSLDRGNTGELFF. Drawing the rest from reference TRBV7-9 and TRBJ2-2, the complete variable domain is DTGVSQNPRHKITKRGQNVTFRCDPISEHNRLYWYRQTLGQGPEFLTYFQNEAQLEKSRLLSDRFSAERPKGSFSTLEIQRTEQGDSAMYLCASSLDRGNTGELFFGEGSRLTVL.

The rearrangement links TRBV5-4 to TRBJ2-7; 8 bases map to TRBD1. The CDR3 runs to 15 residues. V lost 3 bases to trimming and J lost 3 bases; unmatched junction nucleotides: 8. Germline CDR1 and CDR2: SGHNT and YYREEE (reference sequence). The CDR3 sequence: CASSSGQDGLYEQYF. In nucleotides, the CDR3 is TGTGCCAGCAGCTCGGGACAGGACGGTCTCTACGAGCAGTACTTC.

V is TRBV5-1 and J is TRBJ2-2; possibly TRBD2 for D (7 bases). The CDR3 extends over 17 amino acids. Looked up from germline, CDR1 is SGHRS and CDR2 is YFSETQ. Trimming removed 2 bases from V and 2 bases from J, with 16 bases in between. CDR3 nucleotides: TGCGCCAGCAGCTTACCGTCATCGGGGGGCAACACCGGGGAGCTGTTTTTT. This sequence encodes CASSLPSSGGNTGELFF.

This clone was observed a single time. This CDR3 reads CASSSGLYNEQFF. Here the CDR3 DNA reads TGTGCCAGCAGTTCCGGACTATACAATGAGCAGTTCTTC. The chain has TRBV6-5 and TRBJ2-1; D possibly corresponds to TRBD2 (6 bases). The CDR3 runs 13 residues. From germline, CDR1 is MNHEY and CDR2 SVGAGI. The germline V and J ends were trimmed by 4 bases and 4 bases, with 8 bases remaining between them.

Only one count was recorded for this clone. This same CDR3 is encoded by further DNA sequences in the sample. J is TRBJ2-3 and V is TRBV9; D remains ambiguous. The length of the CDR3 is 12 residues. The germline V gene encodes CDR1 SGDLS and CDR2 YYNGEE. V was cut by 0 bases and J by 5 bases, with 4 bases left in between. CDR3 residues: CASSVGRDTQYF. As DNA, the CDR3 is TGTGCCAGCAGCGTAGGGAGAGATACGCAGTATTTT.

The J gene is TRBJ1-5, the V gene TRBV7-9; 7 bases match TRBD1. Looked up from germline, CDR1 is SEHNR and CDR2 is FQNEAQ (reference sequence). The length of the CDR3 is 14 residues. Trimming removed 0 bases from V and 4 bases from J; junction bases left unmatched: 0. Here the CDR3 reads CASSLAQGNQPQHF. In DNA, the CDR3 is TGTGCCAGCAGCTTAGCACAGGGGAATCAGCCCCAGCATTTT.

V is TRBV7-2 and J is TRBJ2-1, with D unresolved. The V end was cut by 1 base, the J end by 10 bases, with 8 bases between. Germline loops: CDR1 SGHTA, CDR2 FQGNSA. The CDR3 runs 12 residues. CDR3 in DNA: TGTGCCAGCAGCTTAGTCGGACGGGAGCAGTTCTTC. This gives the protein CASSLVGREQFF.

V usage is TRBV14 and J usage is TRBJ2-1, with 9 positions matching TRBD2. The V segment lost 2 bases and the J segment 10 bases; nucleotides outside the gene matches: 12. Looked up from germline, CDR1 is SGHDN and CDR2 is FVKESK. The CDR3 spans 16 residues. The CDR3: CASSQIRLSGRNEQFF. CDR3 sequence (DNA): TGTGCCAGCAGCCAAATACGGTTGAGCGGGAGGAACGAGCAGTTCTTC.

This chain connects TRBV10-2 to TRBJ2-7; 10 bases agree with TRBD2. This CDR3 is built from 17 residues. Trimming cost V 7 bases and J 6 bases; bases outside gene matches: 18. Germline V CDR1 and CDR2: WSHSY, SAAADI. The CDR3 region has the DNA TGCGCCAGCATGGGGACAGAACCGGGACTAGCGATCTCCGAGCAGTACTTC. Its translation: CASMGTEPGLAISEQYF.

The CDR3 DNA reads TGTGCCAGCAGCTTCGACCTCGGACTAGCGAGGGCAGATACGCAGTATTTT. It is translated as CASSFDLGLARADTQYF. The chain links TRBV7-6 to TRBJ2-3; 9 bases are shared with TRBD2. The CDR3 is made up of 17 amino acids. In germline, CDR1 is SGHVS, CDR2 FNYEAQ. V lost 3 bases to trimming and J lost 4 bases; unmatched junction nucleotides: 11.

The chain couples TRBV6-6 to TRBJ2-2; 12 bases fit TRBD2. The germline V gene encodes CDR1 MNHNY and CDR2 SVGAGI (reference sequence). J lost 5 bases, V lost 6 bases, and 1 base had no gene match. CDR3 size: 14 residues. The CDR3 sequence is CASSGTSGTGELFF. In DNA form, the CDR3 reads TGTGCCAGCAGCGGGACTAGCGGGACCGGGGAGCTGTTTTTT.

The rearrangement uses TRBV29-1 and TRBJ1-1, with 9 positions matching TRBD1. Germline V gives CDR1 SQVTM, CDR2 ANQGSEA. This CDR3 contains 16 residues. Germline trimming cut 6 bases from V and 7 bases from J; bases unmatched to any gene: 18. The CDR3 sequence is CSVLTGARDRDHEAFF. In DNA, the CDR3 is TGCAGCGTCTTAACCGGGGCGCGGGACAGGGACCATGAAGCTTTCTTT.

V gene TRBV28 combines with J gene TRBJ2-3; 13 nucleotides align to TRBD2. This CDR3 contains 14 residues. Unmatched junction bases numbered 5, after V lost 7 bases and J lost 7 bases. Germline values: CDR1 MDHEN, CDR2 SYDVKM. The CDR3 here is CASTLTSGRYTQYF. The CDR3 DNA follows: TGTGCCAGCACCCTGACTAGCGGGAGGTATACGCAGTATTTT.

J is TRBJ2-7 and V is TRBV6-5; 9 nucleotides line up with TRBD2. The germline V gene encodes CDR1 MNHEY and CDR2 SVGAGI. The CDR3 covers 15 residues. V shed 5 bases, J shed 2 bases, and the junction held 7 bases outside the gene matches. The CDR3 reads CASSAGLAGTYEQYF. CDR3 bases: TGTGCCAGCAGTGCCGGGCTAGCGGGAACCTACGAGCAGTACTTC.

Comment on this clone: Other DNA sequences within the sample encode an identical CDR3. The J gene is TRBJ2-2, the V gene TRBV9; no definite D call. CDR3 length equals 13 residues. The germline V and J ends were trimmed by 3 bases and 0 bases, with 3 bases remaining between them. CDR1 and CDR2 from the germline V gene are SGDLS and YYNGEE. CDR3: CASSASNTGELFF. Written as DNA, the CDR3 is TGTGCCAGCAGCGCTTCGAACACCGGGGAGCTGTTTTTT.

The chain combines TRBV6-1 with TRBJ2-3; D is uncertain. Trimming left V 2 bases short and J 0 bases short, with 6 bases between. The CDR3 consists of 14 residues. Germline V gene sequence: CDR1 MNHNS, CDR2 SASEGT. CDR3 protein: CASSEWSSTDTQYF. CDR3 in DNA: TGTGCCAGCAGTGAATGGTCTAGCACAGATACGCAGTATTTT.

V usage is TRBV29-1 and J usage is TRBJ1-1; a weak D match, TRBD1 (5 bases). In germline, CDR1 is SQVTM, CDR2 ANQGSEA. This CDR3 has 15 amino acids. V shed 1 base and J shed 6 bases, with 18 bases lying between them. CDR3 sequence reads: CSVEGILGARAEAFF. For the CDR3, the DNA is TGCAGCGTTGAAGGGATATTAGGGGCGAGAGCTGAAGCTTTCTTT.

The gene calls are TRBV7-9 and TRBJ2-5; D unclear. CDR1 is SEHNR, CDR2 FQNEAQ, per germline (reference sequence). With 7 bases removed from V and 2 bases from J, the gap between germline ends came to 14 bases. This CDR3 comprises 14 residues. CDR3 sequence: CASTGGVPQETQYF. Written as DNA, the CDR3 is TGTGCCAGCACCGGTGGGGTGCCTCAAGAGACCCAGTACTTC.

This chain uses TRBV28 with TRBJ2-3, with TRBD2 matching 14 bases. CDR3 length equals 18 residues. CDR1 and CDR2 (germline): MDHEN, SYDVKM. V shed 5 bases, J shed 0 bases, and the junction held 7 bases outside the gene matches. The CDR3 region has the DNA TGTGCCAGCAGTCTGAGACTAGCGGGAGGGCCTAGCACAGATACGCAGTATTTT. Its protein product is CASSLRLAGGPSTDTQYF.

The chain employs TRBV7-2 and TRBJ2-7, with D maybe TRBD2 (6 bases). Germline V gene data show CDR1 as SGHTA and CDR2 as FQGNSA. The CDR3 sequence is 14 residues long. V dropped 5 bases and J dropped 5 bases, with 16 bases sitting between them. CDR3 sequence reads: CASSAREAVDEQYF. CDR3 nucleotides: TGTGCCAGCAGCGCCAGGGAGGCGGTCGACGAGCAGTACTTC. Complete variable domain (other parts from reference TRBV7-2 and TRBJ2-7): GAGVSQSPSNKVTEKGKDVELRCDPISGHTALYWYRQSLGQGLEFLIYFQGNSAPDKSGLPSDRFSAERTGGSVSTLTIQRTQQEDSAVYLCASSAREAVDEQYFGPGTRLTVT.

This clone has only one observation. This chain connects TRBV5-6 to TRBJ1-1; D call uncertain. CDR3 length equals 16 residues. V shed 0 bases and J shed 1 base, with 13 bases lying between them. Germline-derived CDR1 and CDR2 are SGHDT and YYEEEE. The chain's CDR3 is CASSLAHGRRNTEAFF. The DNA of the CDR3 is TGTGCCAGCAGCTTGGCCCACGGGAGGAGGAACACTGAAGCTTTCTTT.

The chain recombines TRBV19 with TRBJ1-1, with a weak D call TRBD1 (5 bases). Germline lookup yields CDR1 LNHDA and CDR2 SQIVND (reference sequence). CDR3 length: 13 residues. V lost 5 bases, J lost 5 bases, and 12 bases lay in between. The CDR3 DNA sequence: TGTGCCAGTAGTCCTATTGGGGGGACTGAAGCTTTCTTT. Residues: CASSPIGGTEAFF. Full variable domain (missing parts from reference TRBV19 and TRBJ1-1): DGGITQSPKYLFRKEGQNVTLSCEQNLNHDAMYWYRQDPGQGLRLIYYSQIVNDFQKGDIAEGYSVSREKKESFPLTVTSAQKNPTAFYLCASSPIGGTEAFFGQGTRLTVV.

The CDR3 region has the DNA TGTGCCAGCAGCCCTCAACAGGGGGCAAGTGGAAACACCATATATTTT. This codes for CASSPQQGASGNTIYF. The chain combines TRBV6-6 with TRBJ1-3; the match to TRBD1 covers 9 bases. The CDR3 is made up of 16 amino acids. The V gene's germline CDR1 is MNHNY and CDR2 SVGAGI (reference sequence). Trimming removed 6 bases from V and 3 bases from J; junction bases left unmatched: 9.

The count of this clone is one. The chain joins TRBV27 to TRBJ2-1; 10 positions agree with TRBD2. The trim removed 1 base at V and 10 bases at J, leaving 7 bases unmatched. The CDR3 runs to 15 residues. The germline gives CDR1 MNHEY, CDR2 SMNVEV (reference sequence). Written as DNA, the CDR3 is TGTGCCAGCAGTTTATTGCTAGCGGGAGCCAGCGAGCAGTTCTTC. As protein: CASSLLLAGASEQFF.

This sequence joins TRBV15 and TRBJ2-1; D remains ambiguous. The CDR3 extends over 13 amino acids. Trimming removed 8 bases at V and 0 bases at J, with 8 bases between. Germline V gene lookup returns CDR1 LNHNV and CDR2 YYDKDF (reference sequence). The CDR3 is CATQVSSYNEQFF. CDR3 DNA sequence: TGTGCCACCCAGGTGAGCTCCTACAATGAGCAGTTCTTC.